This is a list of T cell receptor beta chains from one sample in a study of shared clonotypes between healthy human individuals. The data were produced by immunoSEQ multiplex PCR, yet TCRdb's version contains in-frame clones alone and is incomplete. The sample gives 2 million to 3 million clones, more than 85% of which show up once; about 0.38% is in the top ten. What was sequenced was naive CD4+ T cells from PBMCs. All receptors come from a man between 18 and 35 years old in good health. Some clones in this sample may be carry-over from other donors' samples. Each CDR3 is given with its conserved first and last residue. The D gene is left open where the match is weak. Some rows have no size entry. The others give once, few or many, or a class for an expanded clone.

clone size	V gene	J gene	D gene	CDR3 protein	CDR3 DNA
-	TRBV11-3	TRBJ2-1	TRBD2	CASSLGESLLAGSYNEQFF	TGTGCCAGCAGCTTAGGCGAAAGCCTTCTAGCGGGCTCCTACAATGAGCAGTTCTTC
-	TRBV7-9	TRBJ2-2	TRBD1	CASSLGQGNTGELFF	TGTGCCAGCAGCTTGGGACAGGGAAACACCGGGGAGCTGTTTTTT
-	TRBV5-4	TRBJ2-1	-	CASSILGISYNEQFF	TGTGCCAGCAGCATACTAGGCATCTCCTACAATGAGCAGTTCTTC
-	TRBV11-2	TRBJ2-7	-	CASSPTRWALRGYF	TGTGCCAGCAGCCCCACCCGATGGGCCCTCAGAGGCTACTTC
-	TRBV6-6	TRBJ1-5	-	CASSPGDRLPNQPQHF	TGTGCCAGCAGTCCGGGGGACCGGTTGCCAAATCAGCCCCAGCATTTT
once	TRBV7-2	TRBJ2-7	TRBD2	CASSLVGTSTLTEQYF	TGTGCCAGCAGCTTGGTCGGGACTAGCACTCTAACCGAGCAGTACTTC
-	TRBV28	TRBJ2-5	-	CASRRPGGRETQYF	TGTGCCAGCCGACGGCCTGGGGGACGGGAGACCCAGTACTTC
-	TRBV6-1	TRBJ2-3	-	CASSELARWSTDTQYF	TGTGCCAGCAGTGAATTAGCCCGATGGAGTACAGATACGCAGTATTTT
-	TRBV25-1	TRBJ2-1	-	CASSSMAVGAWDEQFF	TGTGCCAGCTCTTCGATGGCGGTAGGAGCCTGGGATGAGCAGTTCTTC
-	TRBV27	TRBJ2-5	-	CASRNHRDQETQYF	TGTGCCAGCAGAAACCACCGGGACCAAGAGACCCAGTACTTC
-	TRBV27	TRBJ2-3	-	CASSILRRADTQYF	TGTGCCAGCAGTATCCTACGGAGGGCTGATACGCAGTATTTT
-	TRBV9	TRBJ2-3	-	CASSSRVAPDTQYF	TGTGCCAGCAGCTCCCGGGTAGCGCCAGATACGCAGTATTTT
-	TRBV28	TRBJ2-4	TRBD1	CASSPGGAGNIQYF	TGTGCCAGCAGTCCAGGGGGCGCCGGGAACATTCAGTACTTC
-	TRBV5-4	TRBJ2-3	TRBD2	CASSLKSGGFTDTQYF	TGTGCCAGCAGCTTGAAGAGCGGGGGGTTTACAGATACGCAGTATTTT
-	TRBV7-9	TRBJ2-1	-	CASSSPTSYNEQFF	TGTGCCAGCAGCTCCCCCACCTCCTACAATGAGCAGTTCTTC
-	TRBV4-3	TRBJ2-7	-	CASSQDYPTGFDGSNEQYF	TGCGCCAGCAGCCAAGATTACCCAACAGGGTTCGACGGGAGCAACGAGCAGTACTTC
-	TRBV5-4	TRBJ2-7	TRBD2	CASSSGLAGPYEQYF	TGTGCCAGCAGCTCGGGACTAGCGGGACCGTACGAGCAGTACTTC
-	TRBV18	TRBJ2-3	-	CASSPRARPTDTQYF	TGTGCCAGCTCACCACGGGCACGCCCCACAGATACGCAGTATTTT
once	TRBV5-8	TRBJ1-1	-	CASSHIRGDWGMTEAFF	TGTGCCAGCAGCCATATCAGGGGTGACTGGGGGATGACTGAAGCTTTCTTT
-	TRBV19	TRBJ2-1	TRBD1	CASSIDPGTGQFF	TGTGCCAGTAGTATAGATCCTGGGACAGGACAGTTCTTC
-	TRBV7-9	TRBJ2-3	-	CASSLVQGDTQYF	TGTGCCAGCAGCTTAGTTCAAGGAGATACGCAGTATTTT
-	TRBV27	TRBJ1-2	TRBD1	CASSPRDRATGYTF	TGTGCCAGCAGCCCCAGGGACAGGGCGACTGGCTACACCTTC
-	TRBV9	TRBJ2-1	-	CASSAGYSYNEQFF	TGTGCCAGCAGCGCGGGCTACTCCTACAATGAGCAGTTCTTC
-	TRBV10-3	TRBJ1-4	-	CAISVGGANEKLFF	TGTGCCATCAGTGTAGGGGGAGCTAATGAAAAACTGTTTTTT
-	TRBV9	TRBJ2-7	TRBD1	CASSVGGTVSYEQYF	TGTGCCAGCAGCGTAGGGGGGACAGTGAGCTACGAGCAGTACTTC
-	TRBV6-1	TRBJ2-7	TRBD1	CASRKEDRGYEQYF	TGTGCCAGCAGGAAGGAGGACAGGGGCTACGAGCAGTACTTC
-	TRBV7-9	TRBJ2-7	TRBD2	CASSLGGTSGPYEQYF	TGTGCCAGCAGCTTAGGGGGGACTAGTGGGCCCTACGAGCAGTACTTC
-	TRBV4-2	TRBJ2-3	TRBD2	CASSQDWYSGATDTQYF	TGTGCCAGCAGCCAAGATTGGTATAGCGGGGCCACAGATACGCAGTATTTT
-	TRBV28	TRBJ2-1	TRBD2	CATLPGTSGRYHNEQFF	TGTGCCACCCTCCCCGGGACTAGCGGGAGGTACCACAATGAGCAGTTCTTC
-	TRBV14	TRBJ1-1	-	CASSYGRNTEAFF	TGTGCCAGCAGTTATGGGAGGAACACTGAAGCTTTCTTT
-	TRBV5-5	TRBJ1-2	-	CASSPDSHYGYTF	TGTGCCAGCAGCCCCGACAGCCACTATGGCTACACCTTC
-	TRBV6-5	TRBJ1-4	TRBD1	CASSYSQGAGKLFF	TGTGCCAGCAGTTATTCACAGGGGGCAGGAAAACTGTTTTTT
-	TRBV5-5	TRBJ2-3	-	CASSLVRESRPQYF	TGTGCCAGCAGCTTGGTTAGAGAGAGCCGCCCGCAGTATTTT
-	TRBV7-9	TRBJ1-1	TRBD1	CASSFNRGNTEAFF	TGTGCCAGCAGCTTCAACAGGGGGAACACTGAAGCTTTCTTT
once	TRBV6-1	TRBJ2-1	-	CASSEARIGSYNNEQFF	TGTGCCAGCAGTGAAGCGCGAATCGGGAGTTATAACAATGAGCAGTTCTTC
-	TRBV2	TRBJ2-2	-	CASNGSPTGELFF	TGTGCCAGCAACGGAAGTCCCACCGGGGAGCTGTTTTTT
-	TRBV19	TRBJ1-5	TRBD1	CASSIKGQTNQPQHF	TGTGCCAGTAGTATTAAGGGACAGACTAATCAGCCCCAGCATTTT
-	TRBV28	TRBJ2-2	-	CALEGGKGTGELFF	TGTGCCCTGGAGGGGGGAAAGGGCACCGGGGAGCTGTTTTTT
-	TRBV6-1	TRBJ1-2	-	CATWDGWGPEGGYTF	TGTGCCACCTGGGATGGTTGGGGCCCCGAGGGAGGCTACACCTTC
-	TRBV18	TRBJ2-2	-	CASSPLWQNTGELFF	-
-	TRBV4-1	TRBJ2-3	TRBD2	CASSQQTSGATSDTQYF	TGCGCCAGCAGCCAACAAACTAGCGGGGCGACCTCGGATACGCAGTATTTT